The text below deals with one T cell receptor beta chain. The CDR3 length is 16 residues. Between the trimmed V and J ends, which lost 3 bases and 4 bases, there was a span of 19 bases. Germline V gene sequence: CDR1 MNHNS, CDR2 SASEGT. The data stem from a study of blood T cell repertoires in COVID-19. Whole-study context: Specimens from acute and convalescent COVID-19 originated in the United States, Italy and Spain. Sample material is recorded as cDNA or gDNA derived from T cells, B-cell-depleted T cells, or PBMCs.

Per the original methods: How many nucleated cells were present was estimated from reference gene primer amplification. Assay: immunoSEQ multiplex PCR; the TCRdb copy retains only in-frame clones and omits some. From that table come the V and J calls and clone size; the DNA was used to work out D and trimming. The sample carries about 190,000 clones, 60% to 80% recorded once. Material: peripheral blood. The rearrangement joins TRBV6-1 to TRBJ2-7, with D tentatively TRBD2 (5 bases). The receptor comes from a man in his sixties with active or convalescent COVID-19. CDR3 protein: CASSDSTTNPPYEQYF. The CDR3, as DNA: TGTGCCAGCAGTGATTCGACGACTAATCCACCGTACGAGCAGTACTTC.